Each of the 5 T cell receptor beta chains below was sequenced from the same sample in a study of prognosis after radiotherapy for stage I lung cancer. Genomic DNA served as the source from which two-round multiplex PCR generated TCR beta CDR3 amplicons. Individual primers that were specific to each TRBV and TRBJ gene served in first-round PCR. TCRdb re-analysed the multiplex PCR reads in MiXCR, keeping a single row per CDR3 protein. The table includes about 59,000 distinct CDR3 sequences, around 27% detected once. Specimen: PBMCs, collected before or after stereotactic body radiation therapy (not recorded which). These TCRs come from a donor over 45 with non-small cell lung cancer.

This clonotype appeared a few times. A much larger clone differs from this one at a single base, so this may be a read error. This rearrangement joins TRBV28 to TRBJ2-2; 7 nucleotides match TRBD2. CDR3 length equals 15 residues. Germline loops: CDR1 MDHEN, CDR2 SYDVKM. The chain's CDR3 is CASSLWGGVTVELFF. CDR3 coding DNA: TGTGCCAGCAGTTTGTGGGGGGGGGTCACCGTGGAGCTGTTTTTT.

A word on this clonotype: A single base is all that separates this from a far larger clone, so a read error is likely. This chain connects TRBV6-1 to TRBJ1-2, with TRBD1 identical over 8 bases. The V gene's germline CDR1 is MNHNS and CDR2 SASEGT. V was clipped by 5 bases and J by 13 bases; unmatched bases: 12. The CDR3 contains 13 residues. The CDR3 DNA is TGTGCCAGCAGTTATATGGACAGGGTCTCGGGCACCTTC. This codes for CASSYMDRVSGTF.

Turning to this clonotype: The junction departs from the called germline gene at one end, perhaps through a read error. The J gene is TRBJ2-3, the V gene TRBV29-1; D is perhaps TRBD1 or TRBD2 (5 bases each). CDR3 length: 12 amino acids. Germline CDR1 and CDR2: SQVTM and ANQGSEA. CDR3 loop: CRLRVNTGTQYF. Here the CDR3 DNA reads TGCAGACTGCGGGTCAATACAGGTACGCAGTATTTT.

This clonotype was detected ten times or more. V usage is TRBV7-8 and J usage is TRBJ1-2; D is perhaps TRBD1 (5 bases). The CDR3 length is 12 residues. With 5 bases removed from V and 6 bases from J, the gap between germline ends came to 10 bases. CDR1 is SGHVS, CDR2 FQNEAQ, per germline. The CDR3 region is CASSLGRNGYTF. The CDR3 nucleotides read TGTGCCAGCAGCCTGGGACGGAATGGCTACACCTTC. Full variable domain (missing parts from reference TRBV7-8 and TRBJ1-2): GAGVSQSPRYKVAKRGQDVALRCDPISGHVSLFWYQQALGQGPEFLTYFQNEAQLDKSGLPSDRFFAERPEGSVSTLKIQRTQQEDSAVYLCASSLGRNGYTFGSGTRLTVV.

This clonotype came up many times. The CDR3 nucleotides read TGTGCCAGCTCACCACCAATGGACAGCACCGGGGAGCTGTTTTTT. It specifies CASSPPMDSTGELFF. V and J are TRBV18 and TRBJ2-2; TRBD1 is a possible D gene (6 bases). Germline V lookup: CDR1 KGHSH, CDR2 LQKENI. The CDR3 runs 15 residues. With 0 bases removed from V and 4 bases from J, the gap between germline ends came to 9 bases.